This T cell receptor beta chain was obtained from a study of blood T cells in healthy people across ages. CDR3 length: 16 residues. Germline-derived CDR1 and CDR2 are SEHNR and FQNEAQ (reference sequence). V dropped 5 bases and J dropped 7; count of bases not matched to a gene: 13. General observations from the study: Donor CMV status was unknown, possibly confounding expanded clonotype changes.

Alongside a J-beta primer mix, a sample-barcoded 5' primer served in a second PCR lasting about 7 to 11 cycles. A template-switch adaptor with 12 random nucleotides tagged each cDNA molecule. MiXCR, run by TCRdb on the 5' RACE reads, gives a single entry per CDR3 protein. The sample records roughly 1.6 million distinct CDR3 sequences, about 31% being singletons. This clonotype has a handful of counts. The antigen remains unidentified. The V call is TRBV7-9, the J call TRBJ1-4; 7 bases agree with TRBD1. The sample taken for sequencing was blood. The source is a woman aged 25 to 39 in good health. This chain's CDR3 is CASSPQFNRGGEKLFF. DNA for the CDR3: TGTGCCAGCAGCCCGCAGTTCAACAGGGGTGGTGAAAAACTGTTTTTT. The whole variable domain, filled in from reference TRBV7-9 and TRBJ1-4, reads DTGVSQNPRHKITKRGQNVTFRCDPISEHNRLYWYRQTLGQGPEFLTYFQNEAQLEKSRLLSDRFSAERPKGSFSTLEIQRTEQGDSAMYLCASSPQFNRGGEKLFFGSGTQLSVL.